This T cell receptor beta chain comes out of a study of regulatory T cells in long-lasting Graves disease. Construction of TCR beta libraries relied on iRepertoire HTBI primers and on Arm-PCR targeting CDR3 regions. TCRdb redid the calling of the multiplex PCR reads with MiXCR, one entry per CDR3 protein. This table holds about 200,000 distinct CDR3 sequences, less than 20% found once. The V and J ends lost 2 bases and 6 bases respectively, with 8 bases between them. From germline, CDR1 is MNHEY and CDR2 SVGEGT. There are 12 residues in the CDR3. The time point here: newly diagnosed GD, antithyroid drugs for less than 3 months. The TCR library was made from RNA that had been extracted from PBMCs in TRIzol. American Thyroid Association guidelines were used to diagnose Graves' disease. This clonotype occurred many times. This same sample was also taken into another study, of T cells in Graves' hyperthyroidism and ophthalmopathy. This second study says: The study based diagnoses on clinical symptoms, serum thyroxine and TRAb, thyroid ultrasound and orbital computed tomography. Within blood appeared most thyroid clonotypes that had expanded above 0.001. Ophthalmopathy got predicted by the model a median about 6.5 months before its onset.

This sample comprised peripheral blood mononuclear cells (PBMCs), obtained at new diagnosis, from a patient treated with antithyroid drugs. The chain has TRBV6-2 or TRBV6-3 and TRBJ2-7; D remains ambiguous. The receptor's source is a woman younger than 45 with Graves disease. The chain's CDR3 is CASSYAVGEQYF. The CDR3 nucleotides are TGTGCCAGCAGTTACGCAGTCGGCGAGCAGTACTTC.